These 32 T cell receptor beta chains were all obtained from the same sample, sequenced in a study of OX40 agonist ivuxolimab in advanced cancers. TCRdb's copy holds only in-frame clones and misses some; the assay was immunoSEQ multiplex PCR. The sample lists approximately 75,000 clones, roughly 90% occurring once. Sequences were derived from CD4+ or CD8+ T cells sorted from blood, sampled in a trial of the OX40 agonist ivuxolimab. The receptors originated from an adult with an advanced solid tumor such as melanoma, head and neck, liver or kidney cancer.

The chain has TRBV11-2 and TRBJ2-3; D is unresolved. This CDR3 spans 13 amino acids. With 5 bases removed from V and 2 bases from J, the gap between germline ends came to 8 bases. CDR1 SGHAT and CDR2 FQNNGV come from the germline V gene. In DNA form, the CDR3 reads TGTGCCAGCAGCCCCGTCGTCACAGATACGCAGTATTTT. Translation: CASSPVVTDTQYF.

The genes are TRBV7-2 and TRBJ1-4; D might be TRBD1 (5 bases). The CDR3 extends over 15 amino acids. Trimming took 1 base from V and 7 from J, leaving 13 bases between them. Germline CDR1 reads SGHTA; CDR2 reads FQGNSA. The CDR3 protein is CASSLGVSRVEKLFF. The CDR3 DNA sequence: TGTGCCAGCAGCTTAGGGGTTAGCAGGGTTGAAAAACTGTTTTTT.

The J gene is TRBJ2-7, the V gene TRBV29-1; D is possibly TRBD2 (6 bases). V shed 7 bases and J shed 0 bases, with 16 bases lying between them. In germline, CDR1 is SQVTM, CDR2 ANQGSEA. The CDR3 has 14 residues. The CDR3 spells CSATLGGSSYEQYF. CDR3 in DNA: TGCAGCGCCACTCTCGGGGGAAGCTCCTACGAGCAGTACTTC.

This chain uses TRBV6-6 with TRBJ2-7; 9 nucleotides align to TRBD1. Germline lookup yields CDR1 MNHNY and CDR2 SVGAGI (reference sequence). The CDR3 length is 13 residues. Trimming cost V 5 bases and J 3 bases; bases outside gene matches: 2. As DNA, the CDR3 is TGTGCCAGCAGTCGGGACAGGGACTACGAGCAGTACTTC. Translation: CASSRDRDYEQYF.

The CDR3 DNA sequence: TGTGCCAGCAGCCCCAGTCAGGCCCAAGAGACCCAGTACTTC. It codes for CASSPSQAQETQYF. This chain joins TRBV7-2 and TRBJ2-5; D remains ambiguous. V gave up 5 bases and J gave up 1 base, with 11 bases separating them. CDR1 SGHTA and CDR2 FQGNSA come from the germline V gene. CDR3 length: 14 amino acids.

V gene TRBV25-1 combines with J gene TRBJ2-3; 10 nucleotides line up with TRBD2. Germline loops: CDR1 MGHDK, CDR2 SYGVNS. The ends lost 4 bases at V and 4 bases at J; junction bases unmatched: 5. The CDR3 loop spans 15 amino acids. CDR3 bases: TGTGCCAGCAGTGGGCAGCGGGGGGGTTCAGATACGCAGTATTTT. Translated: CASSGQRGGSDTQYF.

The table lists this clone with a count of one. The chain carries TRBV5-8 and TRBJ1-4, with unresolved D. The germline V and J ends were trimmed by 0 bases and 6 bases, with 9 bases remaining between them. This CDR3 is 14 amino acids long. Germline V gives CDR1 SGHTS, CDR2 YDEGEE. In nucleotides, the CDR3 is TGTGCCAGCAGCTTGGGGGGTGGAGATGAAAAACTGTTTTTT. This codes for CASSLGGGDEKLFF. The entire variable domain, with the rest obtained from reference TRBV5-8 and TRBJ1-4, is as follows: EAGVTQSPTHLIKTRGQQATLRCSPISGHTSVYWYQQALGLGLQFLLWYDEGEERNRGNFPPRFSGRQFPNYSSELNVNALELEDSALYLCASSLGGGDEKLFFGSGTQLSVL.

The V gene is TRBV28, the J gene TRBJ2-1; tentatively, D is TRBD2 (6 bases). Germline CDR1 is MDHEN and CDR2 is SYDVKM. CDR3 size: 16 residues. Trimming cost V 8 bases and J 7 bases, with 24 bases left between them. CDR3: CASWSGQGFGGNEQFF. The CDR3 bases are TGTGCCAGCTGGTCAGGGCAAGGATTTGGGGGGAATGAGCAGTTCTTC.

The J gene is TRBJ2-5, the V gene TRBV28; TRBD2 might be the D (6 bases). This CDR3 has 14 residues. Per germline, CDR1 MDHEN and CDR2 SYDVKM. The V and J ends lost 6 bases and 0 bases respectively, with 11 bases between them. CDR3 sequence (DNA): TGTGCCAGCAGACGTGGGGGGAACCAAGAGACCCAGTACTTC. Its translation: CASRRGGNQETQYF.

This clone was observed a few times. The gene calls are TRBV18 and TRBJ2-5; 9 positions match TRBD2. Germline assignment: CDR1 KGHSH and CDR2 LQKENI. CDR3 size: 13 residues. The V segment lost 2 bases and the J segment 5 bases; nucleotides outside the gene matches: 0. CDR3 in amino acids: CASSPGTSETQYF. Here the CDR3 DNA reads TGTGCCAGCTCACCAGGGACTAGCGAGACCCAGTACTTC.

Only one count was recorded for this clone. The V call is TRBV4-1, the J call TRBJ2-2; D gene unclear. The V end was cut by 0 bases, the J end by 0 bases, with 8 bases between. The germline V gene has CDR1 MGHRA and CDR2 YSYEKL. There are 16 residues in the CDR3. The CDR3 DNA reads TGCGCCAGCAGCCAAGAATCACTGGCGAACACCGGGGAGCTGTTTTTT. It specifies CASSQESLANTGELFF.

The chain joins TRBV9 to TRBJ2-7; a possible D gene is TRBD1 (5 bases). This CDR3 has 14 amino acids. The V end lost 4 bases, the J end lost 9 bases, and 20 bases lay between the germline ends. Per germline, CDR1 SGDLS and CDR2 YYNGEE. CDR3 in amino acids: CASSPSTDSSAQYF. As DNA, the CDR3 is TGTGCCAGCAGCCCCTCGACAGACTCCTCAGCGCAGTACTTC.

This chain uses TRBV19 with TRBJ2-3; no definite D call. Per germline, CDR1 LNHDA and CDR2 SQIVND (reference sequence). The V end was cut by 0 bases, the J end by 2 bases, with 9 bases between. CDR3 size: 15 residues. DNA of the CDR3: TGTGCCAGTAGTATAGAGGGCAGTTTCACAGATACGCAGTATTTT. Amino acids: CASSIEGSFTDTQYF.

The chain is built from TRBV19 and TRBJ2-1; 9 bases map to TRBD1. This CDR3 region has 14 residues. Losses at the gene ends were 4 bases for V and 7 bases for J; bases not matched to a gene: 5. Germline V gives CDR1 LNHDA, CDR2 SQIVND (reference sequence). The CDR3 DNA reads TGTGCCAGTAGTAGGACAGGGGCCCTAAATGAGCAGTTCTTC. This codes for CASSRTGALNEQFF.

The V gene is TRBV29-1, the J gene TRBJ1-1; no clear D. Between the trimmed V and J ends, which lost 4 bases and 1 base, there was a span of 7 bases. This CDR3 spans 12 amino acids. Germline-derived CDR1 and CDR2 are SQVTM and ANQGSEA. CDR3 sequence: CSVVIANTEAFF. The CDR3 DNA reads as TGCAGCGTTGTTATAGCGAACACTGAAGCTTTCTTT.

This clone was seen once. The CDR3 here is CASSPRGEQPQHF. The CDR3 DNA reads TGTGCCAGCAGCCCTAGGGGGGAACAGCCCCAGCATTTT. This chain joins TRBV11-2 and TRBJ1-5; a weak D match, TRBD1 (6 bases). V lost 5 bases, J lost 7 bases, and 12 bases lay in between. The CDR3 is 13 amino acids. CDR1 and CDR2 (germline): SGHAT, FQNNGV. Full variable domain (remainder filled in from reference TRBV11-2 and TRBJ1-5): EAGVAQSPRYKIIEKRQSVAFWCNPISGHATLYWYQQILGQGPKLLIQFQNNGVVDDSQLPKDRFSAERLKGVDSTLKIQPAKLEDSAVYLCASSPRGEQPQHFGDGTRLSIL.

The chain employs TRBV25-1 and TRBJ1-4, with TRBD1 matching over 8 bases. The V gene end was trimmed by 4 bases and the J gene end by 7 bases; junction bases not matched to a gene: 8. The CDR3 spans 15 residues. Germline-derived CDR1 and CDR2 are MGHDK and SYGVNS. As DNA, the CDR3 is TGTGCCAGCAGTGCGGACAGGGTTTGGGGTGAAAAACTGTTTTTT. Translating gives CASSADRVWGEKLFF.

This clone appeared once. The chain has TRBV11-2 and TRBJ2-7, with 7 positions matching TRBD2. The CDR3 sequence is 14 residues long. The germline V gene encodes CDR1 SGHAT and CDR2 FQNNGV. V gave up 1 base and J gave up 7 bases; unmatched junction bases: 7. The CDR3 bases are TGTGCCAGCAGCTTAGCTGCGGGAGCGGGTGAGCAGTACTTC. It translates to CASSLAAGAGEQYF.

The J gene is TRBJ2-5, the V gene TRBV2; TRBD1 might be the D (6 bases). The V end was cut by 4 bases, the J end by 5 bases, with 11 bases between. CDR1 and CDR2 from the germline V gene are SNHLY and FYNNEI. The CDR3 extends over 13 amino acids. The CDR3 DNA reads as TGTGCCAGCAGTGCCAGGGGTGTGGAGACCCAGTACTTC. The encoded protein is CASSARGVETQYF.

V usage is TRBV18 and J usage is TRBJ2-5, with 9 bases lining up with TRBD2. CDR3 length: 16 amino acids. The germline V gene encodes CDR1 KGHSH and CDR2 LQKENI. V lost 6 bases and J lost 3; bases outside the gene matches: 11. The CDR3 DNA reads TGTGCCAGCTCGCCTACTCTGGTAGCGGGAGAAGAGACCCAGTACTTC. Its translation is CASSPTLVAGEETQYF.

This clone was seen only a few times. The chain employs TRBV6-5 and TRBJ1-2; maybe TRBD1 (5 bases). The germline gives CDR1 MNHEY, CDR2 SVGAGI. The CDR3 is 14 residues long. Deletions cut 6 bases from V and 2 bases from J, with 13 bases between. This chain's CDR3 is CASRTREGNYGYTF. The CDR3 DNA reads TGTGCCAGCAGGACCAGGGAGGGGAACTATGGCTACACCTTC.

The rearrangement uses TRBV27 and TRBJ1-2; tentative D call: TRBD1 (5 bases). Per the germline V gene, CDR1 is MNHEY and CDR2 is SMNVEV (reference sequence). The germline V and J ends were trimmed by 6 bases and 7 bases, with 15 bases remaining between them. This CDR3 is built from 13 residues. The CDR3 is CASRGRSVGGYTF. DNA of the CDR3: TGTGCCAGCAGGGGGCGTTCGGTGGGTGGCTACACCTTC.

The chain uses TRBV10-3 and TRBJ1-1; D may be TRBD1 (6 bases). Germline V lookup: CDR1 ENHRY, CDR2 SYGVKD. The CDR3 loop spans 13 amino acids. V was pared by 6 bases and J by 0 bases, with 8 bases between. The CDR3 spells CAIRAGVNTEAFF. CDR3 bases: TGTGCCATCAGGGCAGGGGTGAACACTGAAGCTTTCTTT.

The genes are TRBV4-3 and TRBJ1-2; TRBD1 matches at 7 bases. This CDR3 region has 15 residues. Germline CDR1 LGHNA, CDR2 YSLEER. With 2 bases clipped from V and 2 bases from J, the junction kept 5 bases outside the gene matches. CDR3 in DNA: TGCGCCAGCAGCCAACAAACAGGGGACAACTATGGCTACACCTTC. Amino acid sequence: CASSQQTGDNYGYTF.

This clone was recorded once. It is unclear where the CDR3 begins or ends on the DNA, so no DNA is shown, and the CDR3 is as TCRdb lists it. The chain couples TRBV19 to TRBJ1-2. Ends included, the CDR3 has 14 residues. CDR1 and CDR2 from the germline V gene are LNHDA and SQIVND (reference sequence). This chain's CDR3 is CASTSGALTYGYTF.

The chain is built from TRBV18 and TRBJ2-1, with 8 bases matching TRBD2. Germline V gene lookup returns CDR1 KGHSH and CDR2 LQKENI. This CDR3 region has 15 residues. Trimming at V came to 3 bases and at J to 5 bases, leaving 6 bases not matched to a gene. CDR3 sequence reads: CASSPGLARDNEQFF. In DNA, the CDR3 is TGTGCCAGCTCACCCGGACTAGCTCGGGACAATGAGCAGTTCTTC.

The chain couples TRBV10-3 to TRBJ2-2; 10 bases are shared with TRBD2. This CDR3 region has 16 residues. Per germline, CDR1 ENHRY and CDR2 SYGVKD. V shed 4 bases, J shed 5 bases, and the junction held 7 bases outside the gene matches. CDR3 sequence: CAISGSLAGKTGELFF. CDR3 nucleotides: TGTGCCATCAGTGGATCACTAGCGGGGAAGACCGGGGAGCTGTTTTTT.

V and J are TRBV28 and TRBJ2-7, with TRBD2 matching 9 bases. The length of the CDR3 is 16 residues. Germline values: CDR1 MDHEN, CDR2 SYDVKM. Trimming removed 2 bases from V and 1 base from J; junction bases left unmatched: 6. Here the CDR3 DNA reads TGTGCCAGCAGTTTAGCGGGGGGGAACCCATCCTACGAGCAGTACTTC. It codes for CASSLAGGNPSYEQYF.

The CDR3 DNA reads TGTGCCAGCTCACTTGAAGGGGGGCAGAAACTGTTTTTT. This encodes CASSLEGGQKLFF. The V gene is TRBV18, the J gene TRBJ1-4, with TRBD1 as a possible D gene (6 bases). The germline V gene has CDR1 KGHSH and CDR2 LQKENI. V was shortened by 4 bases and J by 11 bases, with 14 bases between the two germline ends. This CDR3 is 13 amino acids long.

V and J are TRBV28 and TRBJ2-2; 7 bases are shared with TRBD1. This CDR3 has 16 residues. CDR1 MDHEN and CDR2 SYDVKM come from the germline V gene. V lost 5 bases and J lost 2; bases outside the gene matches: 8. The CDR3 protein is CASSDADRVNTGELFF. DNA for the CDR3: TGTGCCAGCAGTGACGCCGACAGGGTCAACACCGGGGAGCTGTTTTTT. Complete variable domain (other parts from reference TRBV28 and TRBJ2-2): DVKVTQSSRYLVKRTGEKVFLECVQDMDHENMFWYRQDPGLGLRLIYFSYDVKMKEKGDIPEGYSVSREKKERFSLILESASTNQTSMYLCASSDADRVNTGELFFGEGSRLTVL.

This chain uses TRBV7-9 with TRBJ1-6; TRBD1 might be the D (6 bases). Trimming took 0 bases from V and 4 from J, leaving 7 bases between them. This CDR3 is built from 15 residues. Germline V lookup: CDR1 SEHNR, CDR2 FQNEAQ (reference sequence). This chain's CDR3 is CASSLATGYNSPLHF. The CDR3 DNA reads as TGTGCCAGCAGCTTAGCCACAGGGTATAATTCACCCCTCCACTTT.

This chain joins TRBV2 and TRBJ2-5; perhaps TRBD1 as D (5 bases). Germline CDR1 reads SNHLY; CDR2 reads FYNNEI. With 6 bases removed from V and 7 bases from J, the gap between germline ends came to 15 bases. The CDR3 spans 13 residues. The CDR3: CASSLGLQGTQYF. Here the CDR3 DNA reads TGTGCCAGCAGCCTGGGTCTCCAGGGGACCCAGTACTTC.